This entry concerns a single TCR beta chain. Its specificity is not known. Total RNA, at least 5 micrograms per sample, was extracted from PBMCs. This specimen belongs to a study of blood T cells in healthy people across ages. With a J-beta primer mix and a sample-barcoded 5' primer, a second PCR ran about 7 to 12 cycles. Each cDNA was tagged by a template-switch adaptor containing 12 random nucleotides. Researchers report that each sample yielded at least 3 million CDR3-containing paired-end reads. MiXCR, applied by TCRdb to the 5' RACE reads, yields one record per CDR3 protein. The sample carries around 1,500,000 distinct CDR3 sequences, 28% recorded once. Overall study findings and caveats: Higher diversity and more naive CD4+ cells were features of long-lived donors, compared to aged donors.

V lost 10 bases and J 1 base, leaving 16 bases between the germline ends. This CDR3 is 14 amino acids long. The chain joins TRBV12-3 or TRBV12-4 to TRBJ1-1; D gene unclear. The sequenced sample consisted of blood. This clonotype was sampled from a woman aged 25 to 45 in good health. Here the CDR3 reads CATTKGISNTEAFF. CDR3 DNA: TGTGCCACCACCAAGGGCATTTCGAACACTGAAGCTTTCTTT.